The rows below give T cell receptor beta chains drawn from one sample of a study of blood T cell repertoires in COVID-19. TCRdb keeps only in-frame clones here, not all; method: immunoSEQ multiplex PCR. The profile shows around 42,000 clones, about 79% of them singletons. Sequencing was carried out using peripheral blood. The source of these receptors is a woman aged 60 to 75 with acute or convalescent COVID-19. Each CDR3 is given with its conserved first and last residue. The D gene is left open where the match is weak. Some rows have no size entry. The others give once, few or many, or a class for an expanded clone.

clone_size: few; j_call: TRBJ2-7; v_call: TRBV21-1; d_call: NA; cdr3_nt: TGTGCCAGCAGCCACCCCCCCGAATTGGACTCGGGAGAGCAGTACTTC; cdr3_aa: CASSHPPELDSGEQYF
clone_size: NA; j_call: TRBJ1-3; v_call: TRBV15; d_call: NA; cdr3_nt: TGTGCCACCAGCAGAGATTTGGGGAGCTCTGGAAACACCATATATTTT; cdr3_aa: CATSRDLGSSGNTIYF
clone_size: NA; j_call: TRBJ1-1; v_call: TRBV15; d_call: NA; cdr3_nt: TGTGCCACCAGCCTCAGGGGCACGAACACTGAAGCTTTCTTT; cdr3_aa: CATSLRGTNTEAFF
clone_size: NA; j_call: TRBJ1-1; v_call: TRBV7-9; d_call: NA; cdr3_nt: TGTGCCAGCAGCCCCCGGGTGGGGAACACTGAAGCTTTCTTT; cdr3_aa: CASSPRVGNTEAFF
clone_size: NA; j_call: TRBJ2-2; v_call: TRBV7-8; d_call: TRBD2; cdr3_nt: TGTGCCAGCATAGCGGGAGCTGGCACCGGGGAGCTGTTTTTT; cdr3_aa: CASIAGAGTGELFF
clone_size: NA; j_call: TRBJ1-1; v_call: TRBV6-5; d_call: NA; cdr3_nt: TGTGCCAGCAGGCCCGGTGGGAGGGTAGGCACTGAAGCTTTCTTT; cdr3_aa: CASRPGGRVGTEAFF
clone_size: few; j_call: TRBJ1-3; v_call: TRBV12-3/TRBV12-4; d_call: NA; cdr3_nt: TGTGCCAGCAGGGACAGCTCTGGAAACACCATATATTTT; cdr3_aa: CASRDSSGNTIYF
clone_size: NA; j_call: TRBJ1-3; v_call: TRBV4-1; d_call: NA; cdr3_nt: TGCGCCAGCAGCCAAGAATCGCAGGGCACTAGAAACACCATATATTTT; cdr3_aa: CASSQESQGTRNTIYF
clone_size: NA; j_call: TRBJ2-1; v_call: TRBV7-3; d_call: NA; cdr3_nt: TGTGCCAGCAGCTCAAGTCATCAAAGCGGTGAGCAGTTCTTC; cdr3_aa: CASSSSHQSGEQFF
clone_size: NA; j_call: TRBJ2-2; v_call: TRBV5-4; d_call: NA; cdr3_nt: TGTGCCAGCAGCCCCCGGACGGGAACGAACACCGGGGAGCTGTTTTTT; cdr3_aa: CASSPRTGTNTGELFF
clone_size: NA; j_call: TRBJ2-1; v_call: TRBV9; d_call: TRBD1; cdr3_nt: TGTGCCAGCAGCGCCCAGGGGGCGGGCTACAATGAGCAGTTCTTC; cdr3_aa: CASSAQGAGYNEQFF
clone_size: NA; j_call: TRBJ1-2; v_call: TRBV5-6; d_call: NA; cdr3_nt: TGTGCCAGCAGCTTGATAGGGAGGGCTAACTATGGCTACACCTTC; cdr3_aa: CASSLIGRANYGYTF
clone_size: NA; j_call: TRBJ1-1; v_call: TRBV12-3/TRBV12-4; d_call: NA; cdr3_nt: TGTGCCAGCAGTTTTTCGGGGAACACTGAAGCTTTCTTT; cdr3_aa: CASSFSGNTEAFF
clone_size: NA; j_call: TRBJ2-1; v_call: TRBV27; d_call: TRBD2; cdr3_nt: TGTGCCAGTAACCTAGCGGGAGTATCCCACAATGAGCAGTTCTTC; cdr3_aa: CASNLAGVSHNEQFF
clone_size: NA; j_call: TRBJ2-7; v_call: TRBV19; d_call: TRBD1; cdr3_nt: TGTGCCAGTACGTCCGGGACAGGCAAAACCTACGAGCAGTACTTC; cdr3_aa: CASTSGTGKTYEQYF
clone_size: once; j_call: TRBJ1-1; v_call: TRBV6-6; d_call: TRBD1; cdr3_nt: TGTGCCAGCAGTTCCCGGGACAGCTACACTGAAGCTTTCTTT; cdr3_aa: CASSSRDSYTEAFF
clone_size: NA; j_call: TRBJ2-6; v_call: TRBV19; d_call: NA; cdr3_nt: NA; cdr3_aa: CASSRSNPTTFGANVLTF